The present entry profiles one T cell receptor beta chain with its context. What it binds is not known. TCRdb reprocessed the RT-PCR reads with MiXCR, giving one entry per CDR3 protein. The sample has 150,000 to 200,000 distinct CDR3 sequences, 9.5% to 15% seen once. This sample stems from a study of response to subunit inactivated influenza vaccine. General observations from the study: New T cells are recruited in small numbers by each seasonal influenza vaccination, according to the authors' suggestion.

Looked up from germline, CDR1 is LGHNA and CDR2 is YSLEER. This CDR3 region has 16 residues. The V end was cut by 0 bases, the J end by 6 bases, with 17 bases between. These data were also filed under a second study, of T cells expressing NK-cell markers. That work contributes: Making the TCR beta cDNA relied on 5'RACE template switching with UMIs. TCR beta repertoires came from sorted CD3+CD56+NKG2C+, CD3+CD56+NKG2C- and CD3+CD56-NKG2C+ T cells. HCMV seropositivity characterized seven of the eight sequenced donors, and seronegativity one. Leadership of the CD3+CD56-NKG2C+ fraction also belonged to these clonotypes in four donors.

The receptor was derived from a man in his forties or fifties who received an inactivated influenza vaccine. The chain combines TRBV4-3 with TRBJ1-1; D might be TRBD1 (5 bases). Sequences were derived from CD8+ T cells sorted from PBMCs, sampled about 12 days after vaccination. The CDR3: CASSQDSRTLLPEAFF. The CDR3, as DNA: TGCGCCAGCAGCCAAGATTCGAGGACACTTTTGCCTGAAGCTTTCTTT.